One and the same sample provided the 25 T cell receptor beta chains below, sequenced in a study of blood T cell repertoires in COVID-19. Method: immunoSEQ multiplex PCR; TCRdb's copy keeps in-frame clones and lacks some. The sample has some 50,000 clones, about 90% seen once. Sequencing was done on a sample of peripheral blood. All receptors derive from a man aged 65 to 85 with active COVID-19.

V gene TRBV2 combines with J gene TRBJ1-2; 7 nucleotides line up with TRBD1. V was pared by 8 bases and J by 8 bases, with 11 bases of the junction left unmatched. CDR3 length equals 13 residues. Germline values: CDR1 SNHLY, CDR2 FYNNEI. In DNA form, the CDR3 reads TGTGCCAGCTCGGATTCGCAGGGGGTCGGCTACACCTTC. Translated, it gives CASSDSQGVGYTF.

This clone was detected a few times. The rearrangement uses TRBV2 and TRBJ2-5, with 8 bases aligning to TRBD1. This CDR3 is built from 13 residues. Germline values: CDR1 SNHLY, CDR2 FYNNEI. With V trimmed by 6 bases and J by 4 bases, 4 bases remained unmatched. The CDR3 DNA reads TGTGCCAGCAGGAAACAGGGGGGAGAGACCCAGTACTTC. Amino acids: CASRKQGGETQYF.

The chain employs TRBV15 and TRBJ2-3; 8 bases map to TRBD2. In germline, CDR1 is LNHNV, CDR2 YYDKDF (reference sequence). V trimming: 1 base; J trimming: 7 bases; junction bases outside the gene matches: 10. The CDR3 contains 16 residues. The CDR3 DNA follows: TGTGCCACCAGCAGAGGTGGCGGGGGGTTTGTAAATACGCAGTATTTT. It codes for CATSRGGGGFVNTQYF.

The chain is built from TRBV19 and TRBJ1-1; weak D call: TRBD1 (5 bases). The CDR3 consists of 14 residues. The germline gives CDR1 LNHDA, CDR2 SQIVND (reference sequence). Trimming stripped 5 bases from V and 1 base from J, with 11 bases between. CDR3 sequence reads: CASSLGLQNTEAFF. For the CDR3, the DNA is TGTGCCAGTAGTCTGGGACTCCAGAACACTGAAGCTTTCTTT.

The chain is built from TRBV24-1 and TRBJ2-5; no reliable D call. Germline lookup yields CDR1 KGHDR and CDR2 SFDVKD. The CDR3 runs to 15 residues. V was cut by 0 bases and J by 5 bases, with 12 bases left in between. CDR3 residues: CATSDLPGVTETQYF. CDR3 DNA: TGTGCCACCAGTGATTTGCCAGGCGTAACGGAGACCCAGTACTTC.

The chain employs TRBV29-1 and TRBJ1-1; 7 bases are shared with TRBD1. Germline V lookup: CDR1 SQVTM, CDR2 ANQGSEA. CDR3 length: 11 amino acids. V lost 7 bases to trimming and J lost 4 bases; unmatched junction nucleotides: 3. CDR3 DNA: TGCAGCGCACAGGGGAGCACTGAAGCTTTCTTT. Amino acids: CSAQGSTEAFF. Full variable domain (rest looked up from reference TRBV29-1 and TRBJ1-1): SAVISQKPSRDICQRGTSLTIQCQVDSQVTMMFWYRQQPGQSLTLIATANQGSEATYESGFVIDKFPISRPNLTFSTLTVSNMSPEDSSIYLCSAQGSTEAFFGQGTRLTVV.

V usage is TRBV6-5 and J usage is TRBJ1-1; 10 bases are a match to TRBD1. The CDR3 length is 13 residues. CDR1 and CDR2 from the germline V gene are MNHEY and SVGAGI. V was clipped by 4 bases and J by 6 bases; unmatched bases: 2. CDR3: CASSLGQGAEAFF. DNA of the CDR3: TGTGCCAGCAGTTTAGGACAGGGGGCTGAAGCTTTCTTT.

As to this clone: At one of its ends the junction is not consistent with the germline gene, which may arise from a read error. The identical CDR3 is also encoded by other nucleotide sequences in the sample. The chain links TRBV12-5 to TRBJ2-1; D is perhaps TRBD1 (6 bases). The CDR3 spans 17 residues. The germline gives CDR1 LGHNT, CDR2 FRNRAP. The CDR3 loop reads CASGSPLWGRRDNEQFF. CDR3 sequence (DNA): TGTGCCAGTGGCTCACCCTTGTGGGGGCGGCGGGACAATGAGCAGTTCTTC.

The chain joins TRBV15 to TRBJ1-2, with 7 positions matching TRBD1. CDR1 is LNHNV and CDR2 is YYDKDF in the germline V gene (reference sequence). After removal of 3 bases from V and 6 bases from J, the junction contained 10 bases not matched to a gene. This CDR3 spans 15 amino acids. CDR3 amino acids: CATSRRTQGSNGYTF. The CDR3 DNA reads TGTGCCACCAGCAGGCGTACACAGGGGTCCAATGGCTACACCTTC.

This CDR3 reads CASSPGQGAVGYTF. The CDR3 DNA reads as TGTGCCAGCAGCCCGGGACAGGGGGCGGTTGGCTACACCTTC. This chain connects TRBV7-2 to TRBJ1-2, with 12 nucleotides matching TRBD1. CDR3 length equals 14 residues. The germline V gene encodes CDR1 SGHTA and CDR2 FQGNSA. V shed 5 bases, J shed 7 bases, and the junction held 5 bases outside the gene matches.

The chain uses TRBV5-4 and TRBJ2-3, with a possible D match to TRBD2 (6 bases). V was pared by 4 bases and J by 0 bases, with 27 bases between. From germline, CDR1 is SGHNT and CDR2 YYREEE (reference sequence). This CDR3 has 20 amino acids. The CDR3 sequence is CASSREVGLLSGASTDTQYF. The CDR3 nucleotides are TGTGCCAGCAGCCGCGAGGTAGGCCTTCTTAGCGGCGCTAGCACAGATACGCAGTATTTT.

CDR3 protein: CASSYRGPSTDTQYF. Here the CDR3 DNA reads TGTGCCAGCAGTTACAGGGGTCCTAGCACAGATACGCAGTATTTT. This chain uses TRBV6-5 with TRBJ2-3; maybe TRBD1 (5 bases). The CDR3 runs to 15 residues. V shed 2 bases and J shed 0 bases, with 9 bases lying between them. Germline V lookup: CDR1 MNHEY, CDR2 SVGAGI.

The CDR3 DNA reads TGCGCCAGCAGCCAAGGGCCGGGTCGAACTGAAGCTTTCTTT. It yields the protein CASSQGPGRTEAFF. V is TRBV4-3 and J is TRBJ1-1; the D is unclear. Between the trimmed V and J ends, which lost 1 base and 5 bases, there was a span of 11 bases. The germline V gene has CDR1 LGHNA and CDR2 YSLEER. The CDR3 spans 14 residues.

V and J are TRBV7-9 and TRBJ2-3; 8 bases agree with TRBD2. The CDR3 length is 16 residues. The germline V gene has CDR1 SEHNR and CDR2 FQNEAQ (reference sequence). V shed 1 base, J shed 4 bases, and the junction held 7 bases outside the gene matches. The CDR3 sequence: CASSLELAALPDTQYF. The CDR3 DNA sequence: TGTGCCAGCAGCTTAGAACTAGCGGCTTTGCCAGATACGCAGTATTTT.

The chain joins TRBV2 to TRBJ2-1; 11 nucleotides agree with TRBD2. The CDR3 covers 14 residues. The J segment lost 12 bases and the V segment lost 0 bases, leaving 4 bases of the junction unmatched. The germline gives CDR1 SNHLY, CDR2 FYNNEI. Written as DNA, the CDR3 is TGTGCCAGCAGTGAAGCGACTAGCGGGGTGATGCAGTTCTTC. As protein: CASSEATSGVMQFF.

The chain links TRBV5-8 to TRBJ2-1, with D possibly matching TRBD2 (5 bases). CDR1 is SGHTS, CDR2 YDEGEE, per germline. The V end lost 0 bases, the J end lost 8 bases, and 12 bases lay between the germline ends. This CDR3 contains 14 residues. The CDR3 DNA is TGTGCCAGCAGCTTGGGGGGTTCGAGGGATGAGCAGTTCTTC. This translates into CASSLGGSRDEQFF.

The rearrangement uses TRBV6-2 or TRBV6-3 and TRBJ2-2; D gene ambiguous. V shed 3 bases and J shed 10 bases, with 12 bases lying between them. CDR1 MNHEY and CDR2 SVGEGT come from the germline V gene. The CDR3 totals 13 residues. The CDR3 coding sequence is TGTGCCAGCAGTTATGTCTTAGATGAGGAGCTGTTTTTT. It translates to CASSYVLDEELFF.

V is TRBV3-1 (or the pseudogene TRBV3-2) and J is TRBJ2-5, with 9 bases aligning to TRBD2. In germline, CDR1 is LGHDT, CDR2 YNNKEL (reference sequence). CDR3 length: 16 residues. V shed 1 base and J 1 base; nucleotides not matched to a gene: 4. The CDR3 DNA sequence: TGTGCCAGCAGCCAAGGCGGGGGGGCCCCCCAAGAGACCCAGTACTTC. It specifies CASSQGGGAPQETQYF.

This chain links TRBV6-1 with TRBJ2-1; TRBD1 aligns across 9 bases. This CDR3 is built from 15 residues. Germline loops: CDR1 MNHNS, CDR2 SASEGT. With 2 bases clipped from V and 6 bases from J, the junction kept 5 bases outside the gene matches. The DNA for the CDR3 is TGTGCCAGCAGTGAACCTAGGACAGGGGTCAATGAGCAGTTCTTC. It specifies CASSEPRTGVNEQFF.

The V call is TRBV18, the J call TRBJ2-7; 11 bases agree with TRBD2. The CDR3 has 14 amino acids. The V gene's germline CDR1 is KGHSH and CDR2 LQKENI. The ends lost 3 bases at V and 3 bases at J; junction bases unmatched: 1. The CDR3 is CASSPGLAGYEQYF. The CDR3 bases are TGTGCCAGCTCACCCGGACTAGCGGGCTACGAGCAGTACTTC.

V and J are TRBV5-5 and TRBJ1-2; D not certain. The CDR3 has 13 residues. Germline V CDR1 and CDR2: SGHKS, YYEKEE (reference sequence). Between the trimmed V and J ends, which lost 4 bases and 2 bases, there was a span of 9 bases. This chain's CDR3 is CASSKHGNYGYTF. CDR3 nucleotides: TGTGCCAGCAGCAAACATGGCAACTATGGCTACACCTTC.

The chain couples TRBV7-2 to TRBJ1-2; TRBD1 matches 8 bases. The CDR3 spans 15 residues. CDR1 and CDR2 from the germline V gene are SGHTA and FQGNSA. V shed 2 bases and J 2 bases; nucleotides not matched to a gene: 4. The CDR3 here is CASSLTQGANYGYTF. CDR3 nucleotide sequence: TGTGCCAGCAGCTTAACCCAGGGGGCGAACTATGGCTACACCTTC.

V gene TRBV18 combines with J gene TRBJ1-5, with D maybe TRBD1 (6 bases). The CDR3 consists of 14 residues. Germline V CDR1 and CDR2: KGHSH, LQKENI. V shed 3 bases and J shed 2 bases, with 8 bases lying between them. CDR3 sequence (DNA): TGTGCCAGCTCACCCTCAGGGGGCAATCAGCCCCAGCATTTT. Its translation is CASSPSGGNQPQHF.

This clone was recorded a few times. The chain joins TRBV29-1 to TRBJ1-1, with 7 bases aligning to TRBD1. Germline V gene sequence: CDR1 SQVTM, CDR2 ANQGSEA. Unmatched junction bases numbered 2, after V lost 3 bases and J lost 4 bases. The CDR3 is 12 amino acids. This CDR3 reads CSVDSGGTEAFF. The CDR3 DNA follows: TGCAGCGTTGATTCAGGGGGCACTGAAGCTTTCTTT. Based on the CDR3 plus reference TRBV29-1 and TRBJ1-1, the full variable domain is SAVISQKPSRDICQRGTSLTIQCQVDSQVTMMFWYRQQPGQSLTLIATANQGSEATYESGFVIDKFPISRPNLTFSTLTVSNMSPEDSSIYLCSVDSGGTEAFFGQGTRLTVV.

The chain is built from TRBV7-9 and TRBJ2-7; 7 nucleotides line up with TRBD1. The CDR3 covers 13 residues. The germline gives CDR1 SEHNR, CDR2 FQNEAQ (reference sequence). After removal of 3 bases from V and 7 bases from J, the junction contained 6 bases not matched to a gene. DNA of the CDR3: TGTGCCAGCAGCTTGGGGACAGCGTGGGAGCAGTACTTC. It specifies CASSLGTAWEQYF. Together with reference TRBV7-9 and TRBJ2-7, the CDR3 gives the full variable domain: DTGVSQNPRHKITKRGQNVTFRCDPISEHNRLYWYRQTLGQGPEFLTYFQNEAQLEKSRLLSDRFSAERPKGSFSTLEIQRTEQGDSAMYLCASSLGTAWEQYFGPGTRLTVT.